This T cell receptor (beta chain) comes out of a study of cytomegalovirus exposure and HLA in healthy donors. PCR employed 60 Vbeta and 13 Jbeta primers. The method was immunoSEQ multiplex PCR; TCRdb's version includes in-frame clones alone and lacks a portion of them. The data contain around 200,000 clones, 75% to 90% of them singletons. CDR1 and CDR2 from the germline V gene are SQVTM and ANQGSEA. Trimming took off 7 bases at V and 3 bases at J, with 17 bases between the two ends. The CDR3 runs 14 residues. The sample comprised PBMCs. The origin of this receptor is a young woman in good health and CMV-seronegative. The V and J genes are TRBV29-1 and TRBJ2-3; TRBD2 might be the D (6 bases). DNA of the CDR3: TGCAGCGCCGTGGGCGGGATAGTGACAGATACGCAGTATTTT. This gives the protein CSAVGGIVTDTQYF.